The clone carrying this TCR beta chain appeared many times. What it binds is unknown. Sample-barcoded 5' priming and a J-beta primer mix drove a second PCR of roughly 6 to 12 cycles. TCRdb re-derived calls from the 5' RACE reads in MiXCR, one entry per CDR3 protein. The sample carries approximately 600,000 distinct CDR3 sequences, under 65% recorded once. The sample is drawn from a study of blood T cells in healthy people across ages. The CDR3 sequence is 15 residues long. J lost 8 bases, V lost 4 bases, and 5 bases had no gene match. Germline V gene sequence: CDR1 MDHEN, CDR2 SYDVKM. Study-wide findings and caveats: The recorded TCR beta diversity per million T cells decreased in a roughly linear manner with age.

The V gene is TRBV28, the J gene TRBJ1-6; 10 positions agree with TRBD1. This TCR was sampled from a man in his 60s in good health. The sequenced sample consisted of blood. The CDR3 DNA follows: TGTGCCAGCAGTTCTGGACAGGGGGGATATTCACCCCTCCACTTT. It yields the protein CASSSGQGGYSPLHF.